The T cell receptor (beta chain) under discussion was sequenced for a study of T-cell reconstitution after alpha-beta-depleted transplantation in children (dated by TCRdb to the mid-2010s). Study-wide context: The study quantitatively tracked T-cell immune reconstitution after TCRalphabeta/CD19-depleted allogeneic hematopoietic cell transplantation in children using TCR repertoire profiling.

The treatment or condition label corresponds to: allogeneic hematopoietic cell transplantation with graft depleted of TCRalphabeta T cells and CD19 B cells. Transplant recipients were children who received TCRalphabeta/CD19-depleted allogeneic hematopoietic cell grafts. In this sample, this clonotype turned up many times. The antigen it binds to is not known. It has no much larger one-base neighbor in the sample; base qualities were not kept. Preparation of the library involved PCR. Sequencing was carried out with an Illumina HiSeq 2500. TCR libraries were prepared with molecular barcoding, using unique molecular identifiers to normalize TCRbeta repertoire quantification. TCRdb reran the public reads through fastp at Q25 and MiXCR, keeping productive beta chains. Each CDR3 protein gets just one entry, which takes the most common genes and DNA from the rows behind it. This sample holds fewer than 550,000 distinct CDR3 sequences; about 10% were observed only once. In total, the top ten clones hold 14% of the sample.

At the junction V is shortened by 2 bases and J by 9 bases, with 17 bases in between. Via the germline V gene (reference sequence), CDR1 is DFQATT and CDR2 SNEGSKA. From cysteine to phenylalanine, the CDR3 is 14 amino acids long. CDR3 DNA only is kept here, 42 bases in frame from base 1. The investigation overall reported the following: Over the following months the frequencies of hyperexpanded clones went down, and after one year T-cell counts and TCRbeta diversity were mostly credited to newly produced T cells. In some patients, the high TCRbeta diversity seen at day 60 was put down to recipient T cells and intrathymic progenitors that had survived conditioning. The apparently early recovery of alphabetaT-cell counts about two months after transplant reportedly depended on only several hundred rapidly expanded clones that came from non-depleted graft cells.

This TCR derives from a female patient between 2 and 10 years old who had a stem cell transplant for aplastic anemia, so the T cells may come from the graft donor. The chain employs TRBV20-1 and TRBJ1-5, and possibly TRBD1, on 6 matching bases. The input for sequencing was PBMCs, mostly from graft donor cells, taken 180 days after TCRalphabeta/CD19-depleted stem cell transplant. The nucleotides read TGCAGTGCTAGACCGGGACACACGCGTGGGCCCCAGCATTTT. This encodes CSARPGHTRGPQHF.